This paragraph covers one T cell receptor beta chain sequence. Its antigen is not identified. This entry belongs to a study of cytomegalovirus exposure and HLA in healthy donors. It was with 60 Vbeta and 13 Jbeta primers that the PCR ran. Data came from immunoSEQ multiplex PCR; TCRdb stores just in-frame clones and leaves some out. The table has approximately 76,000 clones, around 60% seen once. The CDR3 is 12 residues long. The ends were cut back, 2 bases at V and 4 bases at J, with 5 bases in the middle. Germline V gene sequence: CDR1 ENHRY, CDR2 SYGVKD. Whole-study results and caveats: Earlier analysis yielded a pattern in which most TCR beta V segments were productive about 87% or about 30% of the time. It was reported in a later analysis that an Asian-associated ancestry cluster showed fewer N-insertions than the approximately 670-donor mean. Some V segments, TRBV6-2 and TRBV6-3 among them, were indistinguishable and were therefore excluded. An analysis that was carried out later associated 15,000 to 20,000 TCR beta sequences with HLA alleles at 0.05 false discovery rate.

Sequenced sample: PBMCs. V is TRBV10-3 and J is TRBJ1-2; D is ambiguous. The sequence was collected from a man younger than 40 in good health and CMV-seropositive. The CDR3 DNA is TGTGCCATCAGTGAGGCACTCTATGGCTACACCTTC. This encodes CAISEALYGYTF.